This TCR beta chain emerged from a study of blood T cell repertoires in COVID-19. Study background: PBMCs, B-cell-depleted T cells, or T cells were the source of the cDNA or gDNA that made up the material.

Germline values: CDR1 SNHLY, CDR2 FYNNEI. This CDR3 has 13 residues. Trimming cost V 6 bases and J 5 bases; bases outside gene matches: 5. Original analysis: The assay estimated nucleated cells by amplifying reference gene primers. The repertoire was sequenced with immunoSEQ multiplex PCR; TCRdb's copy has only in-frame clones and lacks some. For V, J and clone size, that table is used; D and trimming come from the DNA. The sample yields tens of thousands of clones, 70% to 90% seen once. The chain is built from TRBV2 and TRBJ1-1, with TRBD1 matching 8 bases. The specimen sequenced was peripheral blood. The TCR sequence derives from a man between 60 and 70 years old with acute or convalescent COVID-19. CDR3 in amino acids: CASSGQGGTEAFF. DNA for the CDR3: TGTGCCAGCAGCGGACAGGGAGGGACTGAAGCTTTCTTT.